This section outlines one T cell receptor beta chain sequence together with its context. Its antigen is unknown. The sample belongs to a study of vaccination and CD4 T cells after COVID-19. Study information: The post-COVID samples were taken a median approximately 3.5 months after diagnosis, anywhere from 35 to 161. Cellular stimulation was performed using overlapping spike peptides derived from SARS-CoV-2, HCoV-NL63, HCoV-OC43 and HCoV-229E.

Treatment in this sample: approximately 10-day PBMC culture with coronavirus spike peptide pools or control peptides (ViraFEST assay). These CD4+ T cells came from an unexposed donor, sampled before the COVID-19 pandemic (2011-2018). Sequencing of DNA taken from cultured CD4+ T cells relied on the Oncomine TCR Beta short-read assay. TCRdb independently ran MiXCR on the PCR reads; one entry per CDR3 protein. The sample includes around 6,400 distinct CDR3 sequences, 50% to 60% seen only once; the top ten take roughly 27%. Regarding the study as a whole: Looking at convalescent patients, 304 of their 307 vaccine-specific clones were spike mono-reactive.

The CDR3 contains 14 residues. Germline V gene data show CDR1 as SGHAT and CDR2 as FQNNGV. Trimming at V came to 2 bases and at J to 4 bases, leaving 4 bases not matched to a gene. The sample comprised CD4+ T cells from blood, cultured in vitro. This TCR was sampled from a human donor in good health. This sequence joins TRBV11-2 and TRBJ2-7; 8 bases are a match to TRBD1. The CDR3 reads CASSLIDRGYEQYF. The CDR3 DNA reads as TGTGCCAGCAGCTTAATCGACAGGGGTTACGAGCAGTACTTC. The whole variable domain, filled in from reference TRBV11-2 and TRBJ2-7, reads EAGVAQSPRYKIIEKRQSVAFWCNPISGHATLYWYQQILGQGPKLLIQFQNNGVVDDSQLPKDRFSAERLKGVDSTLKIQPAKLEDSAVYLCASSLIDRGYEQYFGPGTRLTVT.